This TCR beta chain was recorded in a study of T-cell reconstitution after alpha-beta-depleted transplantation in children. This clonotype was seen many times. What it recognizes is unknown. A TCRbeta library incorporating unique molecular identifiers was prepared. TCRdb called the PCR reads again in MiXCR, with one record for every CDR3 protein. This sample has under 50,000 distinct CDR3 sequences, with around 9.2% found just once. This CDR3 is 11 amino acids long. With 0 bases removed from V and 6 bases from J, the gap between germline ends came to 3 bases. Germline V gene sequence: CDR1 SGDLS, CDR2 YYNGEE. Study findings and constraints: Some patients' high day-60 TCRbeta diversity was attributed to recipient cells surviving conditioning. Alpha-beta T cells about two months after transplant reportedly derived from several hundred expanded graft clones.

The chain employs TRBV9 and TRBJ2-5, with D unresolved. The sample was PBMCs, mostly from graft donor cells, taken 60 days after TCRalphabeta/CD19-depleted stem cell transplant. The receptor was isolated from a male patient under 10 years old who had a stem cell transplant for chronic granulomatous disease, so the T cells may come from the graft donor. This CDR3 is CASSVGQTQYF. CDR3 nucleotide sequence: TGTGCCAGCAGCGTAGGACAGACCCAGTACTTC.